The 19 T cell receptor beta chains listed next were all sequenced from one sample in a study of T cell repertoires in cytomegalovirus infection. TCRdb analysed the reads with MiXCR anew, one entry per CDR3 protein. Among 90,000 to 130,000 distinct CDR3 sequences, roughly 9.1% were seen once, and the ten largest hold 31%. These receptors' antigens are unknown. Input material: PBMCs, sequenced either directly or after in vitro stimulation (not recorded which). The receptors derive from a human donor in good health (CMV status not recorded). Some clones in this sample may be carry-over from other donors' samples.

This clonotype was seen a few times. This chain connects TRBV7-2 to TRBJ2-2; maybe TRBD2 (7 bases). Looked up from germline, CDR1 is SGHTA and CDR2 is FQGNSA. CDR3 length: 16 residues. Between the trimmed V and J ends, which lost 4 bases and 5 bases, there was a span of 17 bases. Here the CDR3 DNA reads TGTGCCAGCAGCTCGGGGAGGGCGGGACATACCGGGGAGCTGTTTTTT. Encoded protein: CASSSGRAGHTGELFF.

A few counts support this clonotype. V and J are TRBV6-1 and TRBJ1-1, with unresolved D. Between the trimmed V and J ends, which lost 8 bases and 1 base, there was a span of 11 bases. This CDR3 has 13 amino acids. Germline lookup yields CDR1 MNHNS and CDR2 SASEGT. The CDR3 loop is CASAGRANTEAFF. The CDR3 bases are TGTGCCAGCGCCGGCCGGGCGAACACTGAAGCTTTCTTT.

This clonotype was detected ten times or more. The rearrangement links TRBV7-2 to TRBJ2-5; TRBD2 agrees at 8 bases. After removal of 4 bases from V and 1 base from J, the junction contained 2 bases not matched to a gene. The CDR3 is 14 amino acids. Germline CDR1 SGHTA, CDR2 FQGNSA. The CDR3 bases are TGTGCCAGCAGCTACACTAGCGGCCAAGAGACCCAGTACTTC. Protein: CASSYTSGQETQYF.

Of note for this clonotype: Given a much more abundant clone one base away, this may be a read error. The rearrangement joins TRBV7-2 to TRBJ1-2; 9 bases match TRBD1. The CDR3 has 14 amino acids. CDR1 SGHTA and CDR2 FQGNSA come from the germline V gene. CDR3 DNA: TGTGCCAGCAGCAACCGGGACAGGGCAGGGGGCTTCACCTTC. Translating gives CASSNRDRAGGFTF.

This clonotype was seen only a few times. CDR3 amino acids: CASSALQDGPHTEAFF. Written as DNA, the CDR3 is TGCGCCAGCAGCGCACTTCAGGACGGACCTCACACTGAAGCTTTCTTT. V and J are TRBV4-1 and TRBJ1-1, with no clear D. The CDR3 is 16 amino acids. V was clipped by 5 bases and J by 3 bases, with 19 bases between them. Germline lookup yields CDR1 MGHRA and CDR2 YSYEKL.

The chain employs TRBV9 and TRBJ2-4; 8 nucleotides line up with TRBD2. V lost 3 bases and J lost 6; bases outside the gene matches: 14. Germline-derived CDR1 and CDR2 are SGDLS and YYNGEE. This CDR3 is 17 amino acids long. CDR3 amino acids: CASSADGSGRGGNIQYF. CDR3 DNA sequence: TGTGCCAGCAGCGCCGACGGGAGCGGGAGAGGGGGAAACATTCAGTACTTC.

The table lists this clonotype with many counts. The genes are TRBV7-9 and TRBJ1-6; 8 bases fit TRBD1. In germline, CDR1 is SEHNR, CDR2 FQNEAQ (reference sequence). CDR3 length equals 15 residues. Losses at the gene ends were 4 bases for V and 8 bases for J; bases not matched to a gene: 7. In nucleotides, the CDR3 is TGTGCCAGCAGCTCAGGACAGGGAAGGGATTCACCCCTCCACTTT. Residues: CASSSGQGRDSPLHF.

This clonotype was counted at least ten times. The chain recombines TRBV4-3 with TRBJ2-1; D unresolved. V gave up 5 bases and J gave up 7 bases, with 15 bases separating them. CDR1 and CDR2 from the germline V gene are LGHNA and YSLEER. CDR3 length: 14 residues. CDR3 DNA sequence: TGCGCCAGCAGCTCCTGGTGGCGTAGGAATGAGCAGTTCTTC. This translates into CASSSWWRRNEQFF.

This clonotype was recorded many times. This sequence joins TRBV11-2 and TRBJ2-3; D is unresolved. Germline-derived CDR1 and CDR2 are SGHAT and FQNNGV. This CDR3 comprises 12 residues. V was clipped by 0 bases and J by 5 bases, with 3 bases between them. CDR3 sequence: CASSLDRDTQYF. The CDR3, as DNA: TGTGCCAGCAGCTTAGATAGAGATACGCAGTATTTT.

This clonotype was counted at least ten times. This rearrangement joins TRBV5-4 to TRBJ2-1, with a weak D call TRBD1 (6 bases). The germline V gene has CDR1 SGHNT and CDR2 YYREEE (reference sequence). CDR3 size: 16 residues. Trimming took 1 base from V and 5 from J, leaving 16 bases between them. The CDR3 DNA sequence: TGTGCCAGCAGCTTGCCACAGGGCGCTGTAAACAATGAGCAGTTCTTC. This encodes CASSLPQGAVNNEQFF. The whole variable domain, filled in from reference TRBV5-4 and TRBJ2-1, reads ETGVTQSPTHLIKTRGQQVTLRCSSQSGHNTVSWYQQALGQGPQFIFQYYREEENGRGNFPPRFSGLQFPNYSSELNVNALELDDSALYLCASSLPQGAVNNEQFFGPGTRLTVL.

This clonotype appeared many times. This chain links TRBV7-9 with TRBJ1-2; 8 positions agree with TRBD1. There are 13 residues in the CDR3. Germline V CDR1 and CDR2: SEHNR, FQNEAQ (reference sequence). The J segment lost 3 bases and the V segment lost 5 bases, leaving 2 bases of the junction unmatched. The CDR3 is CASSVQGDYGYTF. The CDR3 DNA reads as TGTGCCAGCAGCGTACAGGGGGACTATGGCTACACCTTC.

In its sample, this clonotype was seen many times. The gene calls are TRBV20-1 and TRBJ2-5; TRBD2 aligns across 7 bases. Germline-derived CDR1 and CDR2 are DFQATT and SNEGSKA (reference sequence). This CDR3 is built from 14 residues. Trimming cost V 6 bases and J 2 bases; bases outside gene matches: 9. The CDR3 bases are TGCAGTGCGAGGGGACGGGAGGCTCAAGAGACCCAGTACTTC. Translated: CSARGREAQETQYF.

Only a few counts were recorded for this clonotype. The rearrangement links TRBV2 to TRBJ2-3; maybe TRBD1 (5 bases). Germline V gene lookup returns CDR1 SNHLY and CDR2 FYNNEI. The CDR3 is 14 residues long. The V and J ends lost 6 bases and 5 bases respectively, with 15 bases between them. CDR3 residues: CASRATQGLDTQYF. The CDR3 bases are TGTGCCAGCAGAGCTACTCAGGGTTTAGATACGCAGTATTTT.

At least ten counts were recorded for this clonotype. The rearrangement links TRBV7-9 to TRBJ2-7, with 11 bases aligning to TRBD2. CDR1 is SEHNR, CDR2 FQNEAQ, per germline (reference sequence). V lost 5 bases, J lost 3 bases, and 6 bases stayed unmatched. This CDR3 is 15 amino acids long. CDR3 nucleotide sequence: TGTGCCAGCAGCGGAACCGGGACTAGCGGCTACGAGCAGTACTTC. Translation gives CASSGTGTSGYEQYF.

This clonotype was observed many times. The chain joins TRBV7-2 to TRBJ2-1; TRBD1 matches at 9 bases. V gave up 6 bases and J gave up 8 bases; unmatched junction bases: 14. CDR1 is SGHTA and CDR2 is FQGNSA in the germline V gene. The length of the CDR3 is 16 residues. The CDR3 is CASSTLRGQGGDEQFF. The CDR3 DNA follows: TGTGCCAGCAGTACACTTAGGGGACAGGGCGGCGATGAGCAGTTCTTC.

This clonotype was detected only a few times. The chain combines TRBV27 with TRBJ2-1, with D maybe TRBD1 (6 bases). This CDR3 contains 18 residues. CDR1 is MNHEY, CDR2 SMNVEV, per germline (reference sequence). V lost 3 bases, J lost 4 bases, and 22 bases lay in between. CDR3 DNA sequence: TGTGCCAGCAGTTTCCGCGTTGTTGAGCAGGGGATTTACAATGAGCAGTTCTTC. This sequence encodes CASSFRVVEQGIYNEQFF.

In DNA, the CDR3 is TGTGCCAGCGGTCAGGGCCCCAATCAGCCCCAGCATTTT. Encoded protein: CASGQGPNQPQHF. V gene TRBV6-1 combines with J gene TRBJ1-5, with D possibly matching TRBD1 (5 bases). The CDR3 consists of 13 residues. CDR1 is MNHNS and CDR2 is SASEGT in the germline V gene. Between the trimmed V and J ends, which lost 8 bases and 3 bases, there was a span of 11 bases.

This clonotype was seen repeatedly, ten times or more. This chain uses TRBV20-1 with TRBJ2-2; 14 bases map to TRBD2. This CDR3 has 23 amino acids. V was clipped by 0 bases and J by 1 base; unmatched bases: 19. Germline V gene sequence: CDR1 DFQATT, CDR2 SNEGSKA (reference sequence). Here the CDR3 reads CSARDVMRGSGLAGARNTGELFF. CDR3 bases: TGCAGTGCTAGAGACGTCATGCGGGGCTCGGGACTAGCGGGAGCTCGGAACACCGGGGAGCTGTTTTTT.

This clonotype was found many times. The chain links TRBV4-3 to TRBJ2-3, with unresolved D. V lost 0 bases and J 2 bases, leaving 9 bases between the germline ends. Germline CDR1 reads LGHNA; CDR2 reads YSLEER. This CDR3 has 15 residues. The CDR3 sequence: CASSQDNSNTDTQYF. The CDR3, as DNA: TGCGCCAGCAGCCAAGATAACAGCAACACAGATACGCAGTATTTT.